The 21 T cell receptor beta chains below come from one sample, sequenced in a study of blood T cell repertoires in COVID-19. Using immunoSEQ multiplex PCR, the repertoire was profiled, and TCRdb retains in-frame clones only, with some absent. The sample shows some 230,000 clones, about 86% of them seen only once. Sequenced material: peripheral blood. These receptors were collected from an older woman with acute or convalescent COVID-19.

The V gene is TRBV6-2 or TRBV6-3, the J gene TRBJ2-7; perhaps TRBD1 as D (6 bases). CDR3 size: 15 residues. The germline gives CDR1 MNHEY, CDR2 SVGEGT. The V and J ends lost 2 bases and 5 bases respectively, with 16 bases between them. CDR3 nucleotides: TGTGCCAGCAGTTACCAGATGACAGGCAGACACGAGCAGTACTTC. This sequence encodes CASSYQMTGRHEQYF.

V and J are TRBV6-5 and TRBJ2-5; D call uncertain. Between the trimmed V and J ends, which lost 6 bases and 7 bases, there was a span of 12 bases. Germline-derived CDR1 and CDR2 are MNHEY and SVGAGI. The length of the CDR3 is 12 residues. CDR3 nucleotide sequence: TGTGCCAGCAGCAGGTCGTCAGGGACCCAGTACTTC. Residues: CASSRSSGTQYF.

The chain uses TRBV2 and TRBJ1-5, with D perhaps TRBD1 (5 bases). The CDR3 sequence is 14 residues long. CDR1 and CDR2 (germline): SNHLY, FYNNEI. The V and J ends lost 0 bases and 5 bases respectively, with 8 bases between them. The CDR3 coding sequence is TGTGCCAGCAGTGAAGCGCGGGGGGATCAGCCCCAGCATTTT. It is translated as CASSEARGDQPQHF.

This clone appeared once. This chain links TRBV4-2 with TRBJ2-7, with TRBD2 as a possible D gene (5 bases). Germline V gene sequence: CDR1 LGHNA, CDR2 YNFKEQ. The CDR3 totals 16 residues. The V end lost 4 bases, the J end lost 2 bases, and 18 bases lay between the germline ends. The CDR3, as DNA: TGTGCCAGCAGCCCCGAGGGTGGGCGGGTCCCCTACGAGCAGTACTTC. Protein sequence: CASSPEGGRVPYEQYF.

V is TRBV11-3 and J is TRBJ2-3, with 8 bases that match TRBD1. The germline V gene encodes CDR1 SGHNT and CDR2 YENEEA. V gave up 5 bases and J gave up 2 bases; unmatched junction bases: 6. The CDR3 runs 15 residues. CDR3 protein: CASSIGQGPTDTQYF. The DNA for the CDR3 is TGTGCCAGCAGCATTGGACAGGGTCCCACAGATACGCAGTATTTT.

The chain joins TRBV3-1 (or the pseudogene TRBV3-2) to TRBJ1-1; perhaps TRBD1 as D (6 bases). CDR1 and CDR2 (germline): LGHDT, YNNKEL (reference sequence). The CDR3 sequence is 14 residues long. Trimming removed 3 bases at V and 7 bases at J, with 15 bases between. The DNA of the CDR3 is TGTGCCAGCAGCCAGTGGGGAGAGGACAGTGAAGCTTTCTTT. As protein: CASSQWGEDSEAFF.

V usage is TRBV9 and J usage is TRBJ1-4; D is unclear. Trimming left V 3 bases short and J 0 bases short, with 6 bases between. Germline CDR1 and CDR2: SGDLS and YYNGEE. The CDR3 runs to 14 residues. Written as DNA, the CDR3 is TGTGCCAGCAGCGCCCTCGCAACTAATGAAAAACTGTTTTTT. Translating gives CASSALATNEKLFF. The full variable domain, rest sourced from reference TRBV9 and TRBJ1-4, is DSGVTQTPKHLITATGQRVTLRCSPRSGDLSVYWYQQSLDQGLQFLIQYYNGEERAKGNILERFSAQQFPDLHSELNLSSLELGDSALYFCASSALATNEKLFFGSGTQLSVL.

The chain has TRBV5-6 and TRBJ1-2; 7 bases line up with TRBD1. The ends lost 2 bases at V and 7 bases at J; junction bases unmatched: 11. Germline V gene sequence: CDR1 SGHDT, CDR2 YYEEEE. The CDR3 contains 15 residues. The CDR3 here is CASSLSTGLAGGYTF. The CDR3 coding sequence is TGTGCCAGCAGCTTATCGACAGGGTTGGCGGGTGGCTACACCTTC.

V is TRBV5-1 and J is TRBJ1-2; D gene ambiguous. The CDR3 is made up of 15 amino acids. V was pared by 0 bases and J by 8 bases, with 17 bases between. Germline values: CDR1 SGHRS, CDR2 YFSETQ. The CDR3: CASSLEPSGRGGYTF. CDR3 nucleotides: TGCGCCAGCAGCTTGGAGCCTTCGGGGAGAGGGGGCTACACCTTC.

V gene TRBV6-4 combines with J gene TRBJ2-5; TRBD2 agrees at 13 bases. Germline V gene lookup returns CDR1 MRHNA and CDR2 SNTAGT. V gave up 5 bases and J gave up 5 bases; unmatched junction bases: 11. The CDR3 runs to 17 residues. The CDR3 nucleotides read TGTGCCAGCAGTTCACATATCGGACTAGCGGGGGCCGAGACCCAGTACTTC. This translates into CASSSHIGLAGAETQYF.

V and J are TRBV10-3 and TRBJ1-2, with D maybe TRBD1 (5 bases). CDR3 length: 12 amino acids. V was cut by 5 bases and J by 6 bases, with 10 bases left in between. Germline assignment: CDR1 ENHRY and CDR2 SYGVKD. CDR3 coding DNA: TGTGCCATCAGTTCCGGGGGAAATGGCTACACCTTC. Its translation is CAISSGGNGYTF.

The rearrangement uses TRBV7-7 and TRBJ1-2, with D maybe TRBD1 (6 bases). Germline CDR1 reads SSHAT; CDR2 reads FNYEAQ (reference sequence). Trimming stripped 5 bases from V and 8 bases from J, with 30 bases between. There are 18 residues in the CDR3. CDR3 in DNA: TGTGCCAGCAGCCGTCCGCCATACAGGGACCCCTCGACTCGGGGCTACACCTTC. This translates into CASSRPPYRDPSTRGYTF.

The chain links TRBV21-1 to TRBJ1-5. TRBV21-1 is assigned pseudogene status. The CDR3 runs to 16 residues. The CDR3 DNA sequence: TGTGCCAGCAGCAAAGAAATACGGGGGATGGGTCAGCCCCAGCATTTT. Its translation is CASSKEIRGMGQPQHF.

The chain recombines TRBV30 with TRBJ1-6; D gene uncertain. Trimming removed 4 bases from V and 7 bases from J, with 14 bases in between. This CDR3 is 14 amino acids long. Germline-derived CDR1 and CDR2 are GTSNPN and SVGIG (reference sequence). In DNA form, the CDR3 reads TGTGCCTGGAATTCAGATCAGTCGAATTCACCCCTCCACTTT. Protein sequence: CAWNSDQSNSPLHF.

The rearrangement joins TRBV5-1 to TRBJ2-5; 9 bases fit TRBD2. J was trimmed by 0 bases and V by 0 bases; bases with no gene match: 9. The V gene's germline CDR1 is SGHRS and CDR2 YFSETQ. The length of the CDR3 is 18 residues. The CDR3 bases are TGCGCCAGCAGCTTGGAGGCAGCGGGGGGTCTGTACCAAGAGACCCAGTACTTC. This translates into CASSLEAAGGLYQETQYF.

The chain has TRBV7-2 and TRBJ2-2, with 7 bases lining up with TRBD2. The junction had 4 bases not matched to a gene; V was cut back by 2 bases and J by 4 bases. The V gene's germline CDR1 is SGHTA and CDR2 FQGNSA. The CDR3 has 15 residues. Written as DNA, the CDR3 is TGTGCCAGCAGCTTATTCGAGCGGGGCACCGGGGAGCTGTTTTTT. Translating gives CASSLFERGTGELFF.

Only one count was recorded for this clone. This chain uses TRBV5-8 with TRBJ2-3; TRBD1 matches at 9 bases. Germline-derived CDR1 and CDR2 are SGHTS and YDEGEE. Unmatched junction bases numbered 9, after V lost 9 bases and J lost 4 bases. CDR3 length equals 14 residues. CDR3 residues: CANEQGAPPDTQYF. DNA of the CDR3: TGTGCCAACGAACAGGGGGCCCCCCCAGATACGCAGTATTTT.

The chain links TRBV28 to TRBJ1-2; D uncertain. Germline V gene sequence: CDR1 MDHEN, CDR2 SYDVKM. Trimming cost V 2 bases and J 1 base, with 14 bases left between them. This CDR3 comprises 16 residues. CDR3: CASSLGGNLLNYGYTF. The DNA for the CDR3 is TGTGCCAGCAGTTTAGGAGGGAACCTCCTTAACTATGGCTACACCTTC.

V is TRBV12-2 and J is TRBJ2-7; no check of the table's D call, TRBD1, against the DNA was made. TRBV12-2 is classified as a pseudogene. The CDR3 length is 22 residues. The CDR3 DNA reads TGTGCAAGTCGCTTATCGGCGGGACAGGGGGCGCTTCGGACTAGGAACGCCTACGAGCAGTACTTC. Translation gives CASRLSAGQGALRTRNAYEQYF.

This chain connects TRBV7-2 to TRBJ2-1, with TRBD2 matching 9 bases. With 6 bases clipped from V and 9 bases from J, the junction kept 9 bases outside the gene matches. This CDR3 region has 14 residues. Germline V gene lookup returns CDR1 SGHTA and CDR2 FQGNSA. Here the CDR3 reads CASRPIAGVGEQFF. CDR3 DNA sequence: TGTGCCAGCAGACCTATAGCGGGGGTAGGTGAGCAGTTCTTC.

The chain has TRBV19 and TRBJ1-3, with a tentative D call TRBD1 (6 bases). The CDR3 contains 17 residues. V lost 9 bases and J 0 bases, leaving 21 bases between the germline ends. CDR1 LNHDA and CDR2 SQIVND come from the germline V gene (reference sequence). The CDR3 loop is CASLENYKDSSGNTIYF. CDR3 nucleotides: TGTGCCAGCCTAGAAAACTATAAGGACAGCTCTGGAAACACCATATATTTT.